This TCR beta chain was retrieved from a study of blood T cell repertoires in COVID-19. About the study: Sites across the United States, Italy and Spain contributed samples from acute and convalescent COVID-19. T cells, B-cell-depleted T cells, or PBMCs provided the cDNA or gDNA that served as material.

TCRdb's table, derived via immunoSEQ multiplex PCR, lists solely in-frame clones and lacks some. The sample records 250,000 or so clones, 80% to 90% being singletons. A remark on this clone: The sample contains more than one DNA sequence encoding this CDR3.

Study members were between 18 and 89 years old and lived in about two dozen US regions. The CDR3 spans 15 residues. The V gene end was trimmed by 0 bases and the J gene end by 3 bases; junction bases not matched to a gene: 2. From germline, CDR1 is SGDLS and CDR2 YYNGEE. The sequencing sample was made of PBMCs or T cells enriched from blood (not recorded which). This TCR came from a woman aged 25 to 45 with acute COVID-19. V gene TRBV9 combines with J gene TRBJ2-3; 9 bases line up with TRBD2. CDR3 DNA: TGTGCCAGCAGCGTAGGGCTAGCGGGAACAGATACGCAGTATTTT. Translated, it gives CASSVGLAGTDTQYF.